This T cell receptor beta chain was sequenced during a study of T cell clones after liver transplantation. Across the whole study: A pre-transplant mixed lymphocyte reaction with TCRbeta sequencing defined graft-donor-reactive clones followed in post-transplant blood. Study-level points and caveats: Circulating graft-donor-reactive CD4 TCRbeta sequences fell significantly post-transplant in 5 of 8 subjects.

Trimming shortened V by 3 bases and J by 2 bases, and 11 bases separated the two germline ends. The V gene's germline CDR1 is LNHDA and CDR2 SQIVND (reference sequence). The CDR3 loop spans 14 amino acids. Regarding this clone: Its antigen is not known.

Produced via immunoSEQ multiplex PCR; TCRdb's table is partial and in-frame only. The data show some 110,000 clones, approximately 90% seen once. The TCR originated in a human patient who received a liver transplant. A share of the T cells may be of graft donor origin. This sample comprised CD4+ T cells from blood, obtained 12 months after liver transplant. The chain has TRBV19 and TRBJ2-7; D might be TRBD1 (5 bases). Here the CDR3 DNA reads TGTGCCAGTAGTATCTCCGCCAGGGCCTACGAGCAGTACTTC. The encoded protein is CASSISARAYEQYF.